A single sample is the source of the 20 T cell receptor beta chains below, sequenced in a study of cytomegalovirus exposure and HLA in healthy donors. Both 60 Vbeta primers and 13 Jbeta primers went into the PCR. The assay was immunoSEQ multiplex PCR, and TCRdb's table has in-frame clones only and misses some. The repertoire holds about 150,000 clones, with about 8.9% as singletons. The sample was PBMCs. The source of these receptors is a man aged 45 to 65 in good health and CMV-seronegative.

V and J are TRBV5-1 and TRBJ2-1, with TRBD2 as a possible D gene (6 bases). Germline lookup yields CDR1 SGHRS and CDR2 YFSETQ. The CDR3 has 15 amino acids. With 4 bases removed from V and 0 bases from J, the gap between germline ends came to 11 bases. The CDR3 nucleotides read TGCGCCAGCAGCGGGGACTCAAGCTCCTACAATGAGCAGTTCTTC. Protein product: CASSGDSSSYNEQFF.

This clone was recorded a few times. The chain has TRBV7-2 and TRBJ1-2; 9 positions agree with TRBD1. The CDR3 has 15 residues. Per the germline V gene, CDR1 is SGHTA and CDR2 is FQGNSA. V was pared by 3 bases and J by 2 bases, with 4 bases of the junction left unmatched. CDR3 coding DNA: TGTGCCAGCAGCTTTACAGGGGGCGGGAACTATGGCTACACCTTC. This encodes CASSFTGGGNYGYTF.

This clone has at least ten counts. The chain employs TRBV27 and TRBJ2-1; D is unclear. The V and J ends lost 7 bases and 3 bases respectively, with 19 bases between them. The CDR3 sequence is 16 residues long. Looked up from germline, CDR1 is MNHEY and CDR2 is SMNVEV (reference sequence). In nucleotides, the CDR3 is TGTGCCAGCACCGCCAAGGCGGCAGCCAACTACAATGAGCAGTTCTTC. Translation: CASTAKAAANYNEQFF.

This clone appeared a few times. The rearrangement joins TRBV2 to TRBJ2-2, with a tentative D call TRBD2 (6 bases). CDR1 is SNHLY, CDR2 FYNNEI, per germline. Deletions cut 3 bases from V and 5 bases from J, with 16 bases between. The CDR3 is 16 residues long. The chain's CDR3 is CASSDAPARGTGELFF. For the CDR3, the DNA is TGTGCCAGCAGTGACGCTCCCGCTCGGGGGACCGGGGAGCTGTTTTTT.

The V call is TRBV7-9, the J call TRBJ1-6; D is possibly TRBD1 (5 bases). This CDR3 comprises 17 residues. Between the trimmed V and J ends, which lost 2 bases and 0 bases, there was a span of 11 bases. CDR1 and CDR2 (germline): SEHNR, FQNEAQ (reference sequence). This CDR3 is CASSLLGGTSYNSPLHF. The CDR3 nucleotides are TGTGCCAGCAGCTTATTAGGAGGGACCTCCTATAATTCACCCCTCCACTTT. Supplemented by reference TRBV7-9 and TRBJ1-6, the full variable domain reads DTGVSQNPRHKITKRGQNVTFRCDPISEHNRLYWYRQTLGQGPEFLTYFQNEAQLEKSRLLSDRFSAERPKGSFSTLEIQRTEQGDSAMYLCASSLLGGTSYNSPLHFGNGTRLTVT.

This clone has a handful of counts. The CDR3 coding sequence is TGTGCCAGCAGCTCCGGAGGGGGCGTACACACTGAAGCTTTCTTT. This codes for CASSSGGGVHTEAFF. The J gene is TRBJ1-1, the V gene TRBV5-6; 7 nucleotides align to TRBD1. This CDR3 region has 15 residues. The germline V gene encodes CDR1 SGHDT and CDR2 YYEEEE. V was pared by 3 bases and J by 3 bases, with 8 bases of the junction left unmatched. Variable domain in full (rest from reference TRBV5-6 and TRBJ1-1): DAGVTQSPTHLIKTRGQQVTLRCSPKSGHDTVSWYQQALGQGPQFIFQYYEEEERQRGNFPDRFSGHQFPNYSSELNVNALLLGDSALYLCASSSGGGVHTEAFFGQGTRLTVV.

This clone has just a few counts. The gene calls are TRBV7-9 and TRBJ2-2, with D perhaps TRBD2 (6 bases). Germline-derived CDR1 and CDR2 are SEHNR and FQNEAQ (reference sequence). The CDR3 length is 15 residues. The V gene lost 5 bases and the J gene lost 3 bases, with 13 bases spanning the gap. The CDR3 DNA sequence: TGTGCCAGCAGCAGACTAGGGTCGGACACCGGGGAGCTGTTTTTT. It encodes CASSRLGSDTGELFF.

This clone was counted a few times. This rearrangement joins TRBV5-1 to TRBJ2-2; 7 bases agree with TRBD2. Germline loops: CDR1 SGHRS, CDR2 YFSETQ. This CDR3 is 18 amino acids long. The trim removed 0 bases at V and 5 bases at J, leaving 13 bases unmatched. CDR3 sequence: CASSLAYRGRARTGELFF. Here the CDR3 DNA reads TGCGCCAGCAGCTTGGCCTATAGAGGGAGGGCCAGAACCGGGGAGCTGTTTTTT. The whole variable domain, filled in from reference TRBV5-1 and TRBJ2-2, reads KAGVTQTPRYLIKTRGQQVTLSCSPISGHRSVSWYQQTPGQGLQFLFEYFSETQRNKGNFPGRFSGRQFSNSRSEMNVSTLELGDSALYLCASSLAYRGRARTGELFFGEGSRLTVL.

CDR3 in DNA: TGTGCCAGCAGTGAACGCGGAATGAACACTGAAGCTTTCTTT. It codes for CASSERGMNTEAFF. The genes are TRBV2 and TRBJ1-1, with unresolved D. This CDR3 is built from 14 residues. V was shortened by 2 bases and J by 0 bases, with 7 bases between the two germline ends. Germline CDR1 reads SNHLY; CDR2 reads FYNNEI.

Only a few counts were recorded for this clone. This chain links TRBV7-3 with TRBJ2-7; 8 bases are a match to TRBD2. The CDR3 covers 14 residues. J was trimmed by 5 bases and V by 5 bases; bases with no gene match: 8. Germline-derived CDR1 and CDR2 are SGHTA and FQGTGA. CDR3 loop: CASSRTTSADEQYF. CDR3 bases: TGTGCCAGCAGCCGGACGACTAGCGCTGACGAGCAGTACTTC.

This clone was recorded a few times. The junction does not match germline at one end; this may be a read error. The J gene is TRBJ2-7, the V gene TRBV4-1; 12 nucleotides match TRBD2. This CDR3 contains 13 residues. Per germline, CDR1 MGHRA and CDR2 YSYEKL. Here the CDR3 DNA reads TGCGCCAGCAGCGAGGGACTAGCGGGTGCCGCGTCTTTC. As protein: CASSEGLAGAASF.

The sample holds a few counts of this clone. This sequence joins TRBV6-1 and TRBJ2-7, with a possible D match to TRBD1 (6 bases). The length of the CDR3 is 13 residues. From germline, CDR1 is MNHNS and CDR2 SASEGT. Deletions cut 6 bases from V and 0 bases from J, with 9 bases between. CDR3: CASRIQGSYEQYF. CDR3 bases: TGTGCCAGCAGAATACAGGGCTCCTACGAGCAGTACTTC.

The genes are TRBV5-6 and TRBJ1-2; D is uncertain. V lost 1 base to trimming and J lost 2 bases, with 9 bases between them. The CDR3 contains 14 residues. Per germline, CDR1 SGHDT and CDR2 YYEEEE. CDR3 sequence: CASSLTENNYGYTF. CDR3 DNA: TGTGCCAGCAGCTTGACAGAGAACAACTATGGCTACACCTTC. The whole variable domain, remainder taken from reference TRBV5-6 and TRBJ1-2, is DAGVTQSPTHLIKTRGQQVTLRCSPKSGHDTVSWYQQALGQGPQFIFQYYEEEERQRGNFPDRFSGHQFPNYSSELNVNALLLGDSALYLCASSLTENNYGYTFGSGTRLTVV.

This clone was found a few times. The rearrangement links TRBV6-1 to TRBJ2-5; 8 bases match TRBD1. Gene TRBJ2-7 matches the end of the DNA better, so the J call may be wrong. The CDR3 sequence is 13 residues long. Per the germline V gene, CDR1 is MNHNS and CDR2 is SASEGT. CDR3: CASSEPRGREQYF. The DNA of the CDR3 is TGTGCCAGCAGTGAACCCAGGGGGCGCGAGCAGTACTTC.

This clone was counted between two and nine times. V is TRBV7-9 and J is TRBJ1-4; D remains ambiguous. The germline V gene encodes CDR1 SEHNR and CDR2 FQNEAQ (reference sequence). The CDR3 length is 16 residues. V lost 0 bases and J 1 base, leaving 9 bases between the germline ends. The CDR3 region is CASSLAGQETNEKLFF. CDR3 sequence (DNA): TGTGCCAGCAGCTTAGCTGGTCAGGAAACTAATGAAAAACTGTTTTTT.

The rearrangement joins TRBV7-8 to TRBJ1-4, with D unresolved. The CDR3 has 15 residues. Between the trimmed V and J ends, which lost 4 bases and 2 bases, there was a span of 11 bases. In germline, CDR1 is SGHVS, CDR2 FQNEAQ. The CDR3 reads CASSSAQLTNEKLFF. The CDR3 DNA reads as TGTGCCAGCAGCTCCGCACAGCTCACTAATGAAAAACTGTTTTTT.

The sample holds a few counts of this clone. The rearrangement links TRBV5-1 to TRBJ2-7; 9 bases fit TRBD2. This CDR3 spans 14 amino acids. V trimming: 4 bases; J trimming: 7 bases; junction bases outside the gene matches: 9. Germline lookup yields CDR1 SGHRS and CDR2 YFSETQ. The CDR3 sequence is CASSLIAGEREQYF. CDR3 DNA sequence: TGCGCCAGCAGCCTTATAGCGGGAGAGCGGGAGCAGTACTTC.

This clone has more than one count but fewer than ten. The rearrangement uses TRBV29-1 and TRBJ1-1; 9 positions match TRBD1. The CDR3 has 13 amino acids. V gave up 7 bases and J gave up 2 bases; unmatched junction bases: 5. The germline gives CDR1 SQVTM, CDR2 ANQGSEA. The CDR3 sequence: CSGLTGGNTEAFF. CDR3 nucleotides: TGCAGCGGGTTGACAGGGGGAAACACTGAAGCTTTCTTT.

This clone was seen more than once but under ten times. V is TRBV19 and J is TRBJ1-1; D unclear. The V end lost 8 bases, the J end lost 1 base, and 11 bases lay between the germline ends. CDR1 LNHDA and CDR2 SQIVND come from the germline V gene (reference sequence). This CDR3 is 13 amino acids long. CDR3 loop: CASSRGANTEAFF. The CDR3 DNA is TGTGCCAGTTCCCGGGGAGCGAACACTGAAGCTTTCTTT.

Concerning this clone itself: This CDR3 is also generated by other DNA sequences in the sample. CDR3 amino acids: CAWIFTPGSGYTF. CDR3 DNA sequence: TGTGCCTGGATTTTTACACCTGGGAGCGGCTACACCTTC. This chain links TRBV30 with TRBJ1-2; D ambiguous. Trimming removed 4 bases at V and 8 bases at J, with 17 bases between. The length of the CDR3 is 13 residues. Germline-derived CDR1 and CDR2 are GTSNPN and SVGIG (reference sequence).